This record looks at one T cell receptor (beta chain) sequence and its context. Trimming cost V 0 bases and J 6 bases; bases outside gene matches: 17. CDR1 is SGDLS, CDR2 YYNGEE, per germline. CDR3 length equals 18 residues. In the original processing: Reference gene primer amplification gave nucleated cell count estimates. The repertoire was sequenced with immunoSEQ multiplex PCR; TCRdb's copy has only in-frame clones and lacks some. V, J and clone size reflect that table, while D and trimming were determined from the DNA. The profile covers under 100,000 clones, with around 82% appearing a single time and about 10% taken by the ten largest. The sample originates from a study of blood T cell repertoires in COVID-19. Study overall: Some COVID-19 samples were acute and others convalescent; all came from the United States, Italy and Spain. T cells, B-cell-depleted T cells, or PBMCs supplied cDNA or gDNA.

This chain connects TRBV9 to TRBJ1-2; 7 nucleotides match TRBD1. Sequencing input: peripheral blood. The receptor's source is a man between 60 and 70 years old with acute or convalescent COVID-19. The CDR3 DNA is TGTGCCAGCAGCGTAGCCTCGACAGGGTTAGGTGAGTCGCATGGCTACACCTTC. Protein: CASSVASTGLGESHGYTF. Full variable domain (missing parts from reference TRBV9 and TRBJ1-2): DSGVTQTPKHLITATGQRVTLRCSPRSGDLSVYWYQQSLDQGLQFLIQYYNGEERAKGNILERFSAQQFPDLHSELNLSSLELGDSALYFCASSVASTGLGESHGYTFGSGTRLTVV.